Listed here are 20 T cell receptor beta chains from one sample, sequenced in a study of cytomegalovirus exposure and HLA in healthy donors. Use of 60 Vbeta and 13 Jbeta primers characterized the PCR. TCRdb's table, derived via immunoSEQ multiplex PCR, lists solely in-frame clones and lacks some. This table has more than 80,000 clones, about 70% appearing once. The sample taken for sequencing was PBMCs. The origin of the receptors is a female donor in good health and CMV-seropositive.

The chain uses TRBV30 and TRBJ1-2; 8 nucleotides align to TRBD1. Germline-derived CDR1 and CDR2 are GTSNPN and SVGIG (reference sequence). CDR3 size: 14 residues. The ends lost 2 bases at V and 5 bases at J; junction bases unmatched: 7. CDR3 nucleotide sequence: TGTGCCTGGAGTCGAGGGACAGGTGGTTATGGCTACACCTTC. This codes for CAWSRGTGGYGYTF. The full variable domain, rest sourced from reference TRBV30 and TRBJ1-2, is SQTIHQWPATLVQPVGSPLSLECTVEGTSNPNLYWYRQAAGRGLQLLFYSVGIGQISSEVPQNLSASRPQDRQFILSSKKLLLSDSGFYLCAWSRGTGGYGYTFGSGTRLTVV.

The chain joins TRBV19 to TRBJ2-7, with a possible D match to TRBD1 (6 bases). CDR3 length equals 14 residues. Trimming took 1 base from V and 5 from J, leaving 12 bases between them. Germline lookup yields CDR1 LNHDA and CDR2 SQIVND (reference sequence). CDR3 region: CASSIVRGSHEQYF. The CDR3 nucleotides read TGTGCCAGTAGTATAGTCAGGGGTTCCCACGAGCAGTACTTC.

The chain carries TRBV11-2 and TRBJ2-3; the match to TRBD2 covers 7 bases. J lost 2 bases, V lost 4 bases, and 12 bases had no gene match. CDR3 length: 17 amino acids. The germline V gene has CDR1 SGHAT and CDR2 FQNNGV. CDR3 coding DNA: TGTGCCAGCAGCTCGCCTTATTTGGGGGGGACCACAGATACGCAGTATTTT. Its translation: CASSSPYLGGTTDTQYF.

Written as DNA, the CDR3 is TGCAGCGTCTTCACAGGGTTGCACACTGAAGCTTTCTTT. This sequence encodes CSVFTGLHTEAFF. The rearrangement links TRBV29-1 to TRBJ1-1; perhaps TRBD1 as D (6 bases). In germline, CDR1 is SQVTM, CDR2 ANQGSEA. The CDR3 is made up of 13 amino acids. V was cut by 6 bases and J by 3 bases, with 14 bases left in between.

The chain has TRBV2 and TRBJ2-3; 12 bases agree with TRBD1. V was pared by 7 bases and J by 5 bases, with 7 bases of the junction left unmatched. This CDR3 has 15 amino acids. Germline CDR1 and CDR2: SNHLY and FYNNEI. Here the CDR3 DNA reads TGTGCCAGCATGGGGACAGGGGGCCCTAGAGATACGCAGTATTTT. Translation: CASMGTGGPRDTQYF.

The genes are TRBV4-2 and TRBJ2-5, with 8 bases that match TRBD2. Looked up from germline, CDR1 is LGHNA and CDR2 is YNFKEQ. The CDR3 has 16 residues. With V trimmed by 0 bases and J by 5 bases, 8 bases remained unmatched. In nucleotides, the CDR3 is TGTGCCAGCAGCCAAGATCCCCGGGGGGGCGGGGAGACCCAGTACTTC. Amino acids: CASSQDPRGGGETQYF.

V gene TRBV29-1 combines with J gene TRBJ2-2, with a possible D match to TRBD2 (7 bases). The CDR3 length is 15 residues. V lost 7 bases, J lost 1 base, and 16 bases lay in between. Germline-derived CDR1 and CDR2 are SQVTM and ANQGSEA. The CDR3 protein is CSGGGGGGNTGELFF. In DNA, the CDR3 is TGCAGCGGCGGTGGGGGCGGGGGGAACACCGGGGAGCTGTTTTTT.

This sequence joins TRBV6-4 and TRBJ2-2; weak D call: TRBD1 (6 bases). This CDR3 has 15 amino acids. Trimming left V 3 bases short and J 3 bases short, with 11 bases between. The germline CDR1 and CDR2 sequences are MRHNA and SNTAGT. CDR3 coding DNA: TGTGCCAGCAGTGAACAGGGAACCGACACCGGGGAGCTGTTTTTT. Translation gives CASSEQGTDTGELFF.

V gene TRBV10-3 combines with J gene TRBJ2-3, with D possibly TRBD2 on 5 matching bases. Trimming took off 8 bases at V and 6 bases at J, with 12 bases between the two ends. Germline V lookup: CDR1 ENHRY, CDR2 SYGVKD. The CDR3 contains 12 residues. DNA of the CDR3: TGTGCCATCGGTGCGGGTGCGGATACGCAGTATTTT. It encodes CAIGAGADTQYF.

The chain couples TRBV28 to TRBJ2-7; 7 bases are shared with TRBD2. The germline gives CDR1 MDHEN, CDR2 SYDVKM. V dropped 6 bases and J dropped 3; count of bases not matched to a gene: 5. This CDR3 has 13 residues. The CDR3 here is CASRSGVLYEQYF. CDR3 coding DNA: TGTGCCAGCAGGAGCGGGGTGCTCTACGAGCAGTACTTC.

The V and J genes are TRBV7-9 and TRBJ2-1; D may be TRBD1 (6 bases). CDR3 size: 14 residues. Trimming pared 5 bases from V and 5 bases from J, leaving 13 bases between. Germline values: CDR1 SEHNR, CDR2 FQNEAQ (reference sequence). DNA for the CDR3: TGTGCCAGCAGCCCAGCCCGGGACAACAATGAGCAGTTCTTC. This codes for CASSPARDNNEQFF.

The chain couples TRBV6-4 to TRBJ1-1; 7 positions agree with TRBD1. The junction had 5 bases not matched to a gene; V was cut back by 6 bases and J by 1 base. The CDR3 length is 14 residues. The germline CDR1 and CDR2 sequences are MRHNA and SNTAGT. CDR3 DNA sequence: TGTGCCAGCAGACCCGGGACAGAGAACACTGAAGCTTTCTTT. Translated, it gives CASRPGTENTEAFF.

V usage is TRBV27 and J usage is TRBJ2-1, with D possibly TRBD1 on 6 matching bases. The CDR3 has 14 amino acids. Trimming removed 3 bases from V and 8 bases from J, with 14 bases in between. CDR1 is MNHEY and CDR2 is SMNVEV in the germline V gene (reference sequence). CDR3 bases: TGTGCCAGCAGTTTGGGCAGGGGAAGAGATGAGCAGTTCTTC. Translated: CASSLGRGRDEQFF.

This chain joins TRBV7-2 and TRBJ1-2, with 7 bases matching TRBD1. The length of the CDR3 is 15 residues. J lost 7 bases, V lost 4 bases, and 12 bases had no gene match. Germline CDR1 and CDR2: SGHTA and FQGNSA. The CDR3 spells CASSYSGQEASGYTF. DNA of the CDR3: TGTGCCAGCAGCTACTCAGGACAGGAAGCGTCTGGCTACACCTTC.

This clone turned up a few times. The genes are TRBV4-3 and TRBJ2-3; TRBD1 matches at 8 bases. Germline V gene data show CDR1 as LGHNA and CDR2 as YSLEER. J was trimmed by 5 bases and V by 0 bases; bases with no gene match: 7. The CDR3 covers 16 residues. CDR3 nucleotide sequence: TGCGCCAGCAGCCAAGATTTAGGACAGGGTATAGATACGCAGTATTTT. As protein: CASSQDLGQGIDTQYF.

This rearrangement joins TRBV15 to TRBJ2-7, with a possible D match to TRBD2 (5 bases). V was cut by 0 bases and J by 5 bases, with 14 bases left in between. There are 15 residues in the CDR3. Looked up from germline, CDR1 is LNHNV and CDR2 is YYDKDF (reference sequence). CDR3 sequence: CATSRDLGRRDEQYF. The CDR3 DNA sequence: TGTGCCACCAGCAGAGACCTCGGGCGGCGGGACGAGCAGTACTTC.

The chain has TRBV6-1 and TRBJ2-1, with 8 nucleotides matching TRBD2. After removal of 10 bases from V and 5 bases from J, the junction contained 10 bases not matched to a gene. Germline V gene lookup returns CDR1 MNHNS and CDR2 SASEGT. There are 14 residues in the CDR3. CDR3 sequence (DNA): TGTGCCACTTCCCGGACTAGCCTTGACAATGAGCAGTTCTTC. Its translation: CATSRTSLDNEQFF.

The chain links TRBV7-6 to TRBJ1-1, with D possibly matching TRBD1 (6 bases). V lost 4 bases and J lost 4, with 10 bases in between. The CDR3 is made up of 13 amino acids. Germline CDR1 reads SGHVS; CDR2 reads FNYEAQ. CDR3 amino acids: CASSSKQGTEAFF. In DNA form, the CDR3 reads TGTGCCAGCAGCTCGAAACAGGGCACTGAAGCTTTCTTT.

The rearrangement uses TRBV4-3 and TRBJ1-4; tentatively, D is TRBD1 (5 bases). V lost 1 base to trimming and J lost 1 base, with 13 bases between them. CDR3 size: 17 residues. Germline V gene data show CDR1 as LGHNA and CDR2 as YSLEER. The CDR3 DNA follows: TGCGCCAGCAGCCAAGTCTCTCCAGGGTTAACTAATGAAAAACTGTTTTTT. Translating it yields CASSQVSPGLTNEKLFF.

This clone was detected a few times. The chain uses TRBV5-1 and TRBJ1-2, with D perhaps TRBD1 (6 bases). The V end lost 3 bases, the J end lost 5 bases, and 20 bases lay between the germline ends. Germline values: CDR1 SGHRS, CDR2 YFSETQ. This CDR3 has 16 residues. CDR3 bases: TGCGCCAGCAGCTCAGGAGCAACGGGACAACTATATGGCTACACCTTC. Its protein product is CASSSGATGQLYGYTF.